Listed below are T cell receptor beta chains from one sample, sequenced in a study of cytomegalovirus exposure and HLA in healthy donors. Measured with immunoSEQ multiplex PCR; TCRdb has only the in-frame clones, and not every one. The data contain 150,000 to 200,000 clones, around 85% of them singletons. Sequencing input: PBMCs. The source is a man between 18 and 29 years old in good health and CMV-seronegative. Both conserved end residues are trimmed from each CDR3. The order of the fields is D gene, J gene, V gene, CDR3 protein. D genes are given only for firm matches.

D: -; J: TRBJ2-1; V: TRBV29-1; CDR3: SVGDKAWGGQF
D: -; J: TRBJ2-1; V: TRBV10-3; CDR3: AISVEGNEQF
D: -; J: TRBJ2-1; V: TRBV27; CDR3: ASSLVPPGNEQF
D: -; J: TRBJ2-6; V: TRBV9; CDR3: ASSVEGGAGANVLT
D: -; J: TRBJ2-5; V: TRBV7-2; CDR3: ASSLRGPVQETQY
D: TRBD2; J: TRBJ2-1; V: TRBV11-2; CDR3: ASRVAGAYNEQF
D: TRBD2; J: TRBJ2-1; V: TRBV4-3; CDR3: ASSQAPAGTSAYNEQF
D: -; J: TRBJ1-2; V: TRBV5-4; CDR3: ASSFQSRRGYT
D: TRBD2; J: TRBJ2-2; V: TRBV18; CDR3: ASSGGLAVAWNTGELF
D: TRBD1; J: TRBJ2-5; V: TRBV18; CDR3: ASSNRGQGAGETQY
D: -; J: TRBJ1-5; V: TRBV19; CDR3: ASSISIRQPQH
D: TRBD1; J: TRBJ1-1; V: TRBV6-5; CDR3: ATEQGAVGTEAF
D: -; J: TRBJ2-7; V: TRBV7-9; CDR3: ASSLYGGCRVSDTYEQY
D: -; J: TRBJ1-5; V: TRBV15; CDR3: ATSTFRDSNQPQH
D: TRBD1; J: TRBJ1-1; V: TRBV7-9; CDR3: ASSFPPGQIEAF
D: -; J: TRBJ2-5; V: TRBV9; CDR3: ASSVNLEDGTQY